This TCR beta chain was retrieved from a study of identical twins' blood T cells. General study findings and limits: Twin repertoire similarity may partly reflect shared environment.

Worth noting for this clonotype: What it recognizes is unknown.

TCRdb re-called the 5' RACE reads with MiXCR, one entry per CDR3 protein. Among 300,000 to 400,000 distinct CDR3 sequences listed, over 25% were seen once. Trimming removed 2 bases from V and 6 bases from J, with 11 bases in between. This CDR3 spans 13 amino acids. Germline V lookup: CDR1 SGHTS, CDR2 YDEGEE. Sequencing was carried out using PBMCs. This chain connects TRBV5-8 to TRBJ1-1; the D gene is possibly TRBD1 (5 bases). The TCR was taken from a woman aged 18 to 49 in good health. Written as DNA, the CDR3 is TGTGCCAGCAGCTTTGGGAGGGACTCTGAAGCTTTCTTT. Its translation is CASSFGRDSEAFF.